The 10 T cell receptor beta chains below come from one sample, sequenced in a study of cytomegalovirus exposure and HLA in healthy donors. PCR involved 60 Vbeta and 13 Jbeta primers. Clones were read by immunoSEQ multiplex PCR, and TCRdb kept only the in-frame ones, dropping some. The data contain approximately 140,000 clones, roughly four fifths of them singletons. The sequenced material came from PBMCs. The receptor source for this set is a female donor in good health and CMV-seronegative.

The chain couples TRBV5-1 to TRBJ2-5; 12 nucleotides match TRBD1. Trimming at V came to 0 bases and at J to 5 bases, leaving 5 bases not matched to a gene. Looked up from germline, CDR1 is SGHRS and CDR2 is YFSETQ. The CDR3 is made up of 16 amino acids. This CDR3 reads CASSLAGTGGAETQYF. CDR3 bases: TGCGCCAGCAGCTTGGCAGGGACAGGGGGCGCGGAGACCCAGTACTTC.

The chain links TRBV11-2 to TRBJ1-6; perhaps TRBD1 as D (5 bases). CDR3 length equals 17 residues. CDR1 is SGHAT and CDR2 is FQNNGV in the germline V gene. V was cut by 5 bases and J by 0 bases, with 14 bases left in between. The CDR3 loop reads CASSARQLSSYNSPLHF. The CDR3 DNA reads as TGTGCCAGCAGCGCAAGACAGTTGAGCTCCTATAATTCACCCCTCCACTTT.

The chain couples TRBV12-5 to TRBJ2-3; 9 bases agree with TRBD1. From germline, CDR1 is LGHNT and CDR2 FRNRAP. This CDR3 spans 15 amino acids. V gave up 6 bases and J gave up 2 bases; unmatched junction bases: 6. The CDR3 sequence is CASGLGQGNTDTQYF. CDR3 nucleotide sequence: TGTGCTAGTGGGCTTGGACAGGGGAACACAGATACGCAGTATTTT.

This clone came up a few times. V is TRBV27 and J is TRBJ2-7; D call uncertain. With 4 bases removed from V and 2 bases from J, the gap between germline ends came to 6 bases. The CDR3 extends over 12 amino acids. Per the germline V gene, CDR1 is MNHEY and CDR2 is SMNVEV (reference sequence). CDR3 sequence: CASSSLTYEQYF. The CDR3 bases are TGTGCCAGCAGTTCCCTAACCTACGAGCAGTACTTC.

V is TRBV4-2 and J is TRBJ2-1; 7 bases fit TRBD1. Germline CDR1 reads LGHNA; CDR2 reads YNFKEQ. J lost 4 bases, V lost 3 bases, and 9 bases had no gene match. This CDR3 has 16 amino acids. The CDR3, as DNA: TGTGCCAGCAGCCAGGAAAGACAGGGCCCTTACAATGAGCAGTTCTTC. Its protein product is CASSQERQGPYNEQFF.

The CDR3 bases are TGTGCCAGCAGCTTAGCCCACCCTGGGGGGGCCGGGCTTGTGACGCAGTATTTT. It translates to CASSLAHPGGAGLVTQYF. The J gene is TRBJ2-3, the V gene TRBV7-9, with D possibly being TRBD2 (7 bases). Germline-derived CDR1 and CDR2 are SEHNR and FQNEAQ (reference sequence). Trimming pared 0 bases from V and 9 bases from J, leaving 25 bases between. The CDR3 runs to 18 residues.

This clone was seen a handful of times. V gene TRBV9 combines with J gene TRBJ1-4, with a tentative D call TRBD1 (5 bases). V lost 0 bases, J lost 7 bases, and 7 bases lay in between. The CDR3 runs to 13 residues. From germline, CDR1 is SGDLS and CDR2 YYNGEE. The DNA for the CDR3 is TGTGCCAGCAGCGTAGGGAGGGGTGAAAAACTGTTTTTT. Translated, it gives CASSVGRGEKLFF.

This chain links TRBV6-5 with TRBJ1-1; tentatively, D is TRBD1 (5 bases). Trimming shortened V by 2 bases and J by 12 bases, and 13 bases separated the two germline ends. The CDR3 has 12 amino acids. The germline V gene has CDR1 MNHEY and CDR2 SVGAGI. CDR3 protein: CASSYLGALTFF. DNA of the CDR3: TGTGCCAGCAGTTACCTAGGGGCTTTGACTTTCTTT.

The rearrangement joins TRBV18 to TRBJ1-1, with D unclear. CDR1 and CDR2 (germline): KGHSH, LQKENI. V was trimmed by 4 bases and J by 12 bases, leaving 18 bases between them. This CDR3 comprises 13 residues. CDR3 residues: CASSRAGSEQTFF. CDR3 DNA sequence: TGTGCCAGCTCACGCGCCGGGTCCGAACAAACTTTCTTT.

This clone was counted a few times. V and J are TRBV2 and TRBJ1-2, with 7 bases that match TRBD1. This CDR3 contains 13 residues. The germline CDR1 and CDR2 sequences are SNHLY and FYNNEI. V shed 6 bases, J shed 13 bases, and the junction held 14 bases outside the gene matches. CDR3 loop: CASSKTGNPVFTF. The CDR3 coding sequence is TGTGCCAGCAGCAAGACAGGGAACCCTGTCTTCACCTTC.